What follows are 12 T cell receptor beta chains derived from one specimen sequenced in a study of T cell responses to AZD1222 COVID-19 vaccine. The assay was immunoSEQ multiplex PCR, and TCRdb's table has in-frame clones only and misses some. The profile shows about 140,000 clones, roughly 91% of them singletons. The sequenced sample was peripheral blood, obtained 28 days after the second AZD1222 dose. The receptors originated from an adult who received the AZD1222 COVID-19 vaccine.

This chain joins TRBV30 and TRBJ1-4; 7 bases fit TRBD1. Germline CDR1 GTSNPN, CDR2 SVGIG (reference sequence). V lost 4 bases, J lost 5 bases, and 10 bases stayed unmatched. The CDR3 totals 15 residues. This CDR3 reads CAWTSGQAKNEKLFF. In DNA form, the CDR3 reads TGTGCCTGGACTAGTGGACAGGCGAAAAATGAAAAACTGTTTTTT.

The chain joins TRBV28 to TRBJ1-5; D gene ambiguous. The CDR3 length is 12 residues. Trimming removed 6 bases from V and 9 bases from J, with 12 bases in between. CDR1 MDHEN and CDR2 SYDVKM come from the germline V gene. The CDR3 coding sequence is TGTGCCAGCAGCTTGCCCGGTCGGCCCCAGCATTTT. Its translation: CASSLPGRPQHF.

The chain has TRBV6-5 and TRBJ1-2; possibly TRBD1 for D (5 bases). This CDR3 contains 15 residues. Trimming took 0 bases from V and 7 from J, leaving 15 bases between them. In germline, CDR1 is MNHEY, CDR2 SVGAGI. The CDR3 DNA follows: TGTGCCAGCAGTTACTCGACTCCCAGGGCAACTGGCTACACCTTC. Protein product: CASSYSTPRATGYTF.

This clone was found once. CDR3 bases: TGTGCCAGCAGTTTGCCCTCCACAAGCGGGTACTACAATGAGCAGTTCTTC. Amino acid sequence: CASSLPSTSGYYNEQFF. The chain recombines TRBV28 with TRBJ2-1; D might be TRBD2 (6 bases). CDR1 is MDHEN, CDR2 SYDVKM, per germline. V was shortened by 3 bases and J by 3 bases, with 18 bases between the two germline ends. The CDR3 extends over 17 amino acids.

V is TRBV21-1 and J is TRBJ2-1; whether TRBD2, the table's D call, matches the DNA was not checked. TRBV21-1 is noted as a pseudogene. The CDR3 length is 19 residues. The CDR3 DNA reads TGTGCCAGCAGCAAAGTGGGGCTAGCGGGAGTAAGGTCCTACAATGAGCAGTTCTTC. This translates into CASSKVGLAGVRSYNEQFF.

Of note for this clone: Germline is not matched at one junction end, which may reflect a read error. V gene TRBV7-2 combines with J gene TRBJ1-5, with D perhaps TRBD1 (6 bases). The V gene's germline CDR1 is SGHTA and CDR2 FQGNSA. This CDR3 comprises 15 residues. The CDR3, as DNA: TGTGCCAGCAGCCCCTTACAGGGAAGCAGTCAGCCCCAGCATTTT. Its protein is CASSPLQGSSQPQHF.

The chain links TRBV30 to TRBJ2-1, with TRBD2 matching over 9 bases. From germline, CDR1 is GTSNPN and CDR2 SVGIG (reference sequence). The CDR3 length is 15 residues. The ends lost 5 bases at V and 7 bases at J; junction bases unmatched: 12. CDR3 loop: CAWGTTSGLRNEQFF. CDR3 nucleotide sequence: TGTGCCTGGGGAACGACTAGCGGTCTCAGGAATGAGCAGTTCTTC.

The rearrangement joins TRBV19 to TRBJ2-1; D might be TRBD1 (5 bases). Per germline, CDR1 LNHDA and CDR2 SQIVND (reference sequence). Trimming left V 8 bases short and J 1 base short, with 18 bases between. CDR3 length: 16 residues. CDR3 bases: TGTGCCAGTCGATCCTCCGGACAAGGTTCCTACAATGAGCAGTTCTTC. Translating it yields CASRSSGQGSYNEQFF.

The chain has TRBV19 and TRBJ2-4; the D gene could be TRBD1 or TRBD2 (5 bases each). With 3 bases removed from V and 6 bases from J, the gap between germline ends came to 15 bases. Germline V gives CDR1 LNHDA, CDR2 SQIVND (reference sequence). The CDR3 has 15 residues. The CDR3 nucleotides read TGTGCCAGTAGTATTTCGGGGTCAGGGAGAAACATTCAGTACTTC. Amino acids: CASSISGSGRNIQYF.

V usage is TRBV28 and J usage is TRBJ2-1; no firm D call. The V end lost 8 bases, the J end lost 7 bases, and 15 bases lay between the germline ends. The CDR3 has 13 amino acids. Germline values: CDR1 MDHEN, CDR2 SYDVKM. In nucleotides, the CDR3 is TGTGCCAGCGTCGGACCTCTCGGGAATGAGCAGTTCTTC. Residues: CASVGPLGNEQFF. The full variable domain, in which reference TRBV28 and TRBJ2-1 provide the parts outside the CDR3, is DVKVTQSSRYLVKRTGEKVFLECVQDMDHENMFWYRQDPGLGLRLIYFSYDVKMKEKGDIPEGYSVSREKKERFSLILESASTNQTSMYLCASVGPLGNEQFFGPGTRLTVL.

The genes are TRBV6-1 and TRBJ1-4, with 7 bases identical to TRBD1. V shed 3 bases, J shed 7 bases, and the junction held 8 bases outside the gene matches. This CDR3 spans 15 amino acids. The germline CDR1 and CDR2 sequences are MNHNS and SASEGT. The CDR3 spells CASSDPRGRVEKLFF. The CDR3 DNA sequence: TGTGCCAGCAGTGACCCTAGGGGGCGTGTTGAAAAACTGTTTTTT.

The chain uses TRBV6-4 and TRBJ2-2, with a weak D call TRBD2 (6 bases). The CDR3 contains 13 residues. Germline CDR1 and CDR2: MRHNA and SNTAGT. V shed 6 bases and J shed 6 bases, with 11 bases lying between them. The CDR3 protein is CASRGGGAGELFF. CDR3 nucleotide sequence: TGTGCCAGCAGAGGTGGCGGGGCCGGGGAGCTGTTTTTT.